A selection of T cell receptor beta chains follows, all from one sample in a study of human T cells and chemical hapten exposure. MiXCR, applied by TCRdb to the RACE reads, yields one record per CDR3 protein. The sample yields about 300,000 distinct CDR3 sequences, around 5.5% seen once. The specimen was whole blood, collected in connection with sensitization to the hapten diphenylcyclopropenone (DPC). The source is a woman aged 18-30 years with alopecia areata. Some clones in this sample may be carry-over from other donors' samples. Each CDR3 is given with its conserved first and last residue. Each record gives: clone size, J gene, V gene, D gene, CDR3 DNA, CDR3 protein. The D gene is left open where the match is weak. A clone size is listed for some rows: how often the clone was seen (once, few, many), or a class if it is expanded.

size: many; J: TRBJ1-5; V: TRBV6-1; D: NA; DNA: TGTGCCAGCAGTTCTTCTTGGGACCCTAGAAGCGGGCCCCAGCATTTT; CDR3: CASSSSWDPRSGPQHF
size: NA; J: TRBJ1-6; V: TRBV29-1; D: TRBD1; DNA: TGCAGCGTTCTACTGGGACAGGGAACTTCACCCCTCCACTTT; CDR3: CSVLLGQGTSPLHF
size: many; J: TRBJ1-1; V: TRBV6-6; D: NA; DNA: TGTGCCAGCAGTTCCCCGCGGGATACTGAAGCTTTCTTT; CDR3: CASSSPRDTEAFF
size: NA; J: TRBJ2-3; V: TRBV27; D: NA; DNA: TGTGCCAGCAGTTTTGGGAGGCCAGATACGCAGTATTTT; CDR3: CASSFGRPDTQYF
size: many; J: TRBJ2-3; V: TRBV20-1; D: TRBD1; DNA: TGCAGTGGGCAACAGGGGGCTGTCACAGATACGCAGTATTTT; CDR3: CSGQQGAVTDTQYF
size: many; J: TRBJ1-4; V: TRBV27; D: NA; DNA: TGTGCCAGCAGTAATCGAGACACCGCAAAACTGTTTTTT; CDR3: CASSNRDTAKLFF
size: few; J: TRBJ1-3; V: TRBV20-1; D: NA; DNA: TGCAGTGCCACCCAAAGTTCTGGAAACACCATATATTTT; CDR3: CSATQSSGNTIYF
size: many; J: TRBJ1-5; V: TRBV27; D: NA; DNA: TGTGCCAGCAGTTTCGGGGCCGCTCAGCCCCAGCATTTT; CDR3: CASSFGAAQPQHF
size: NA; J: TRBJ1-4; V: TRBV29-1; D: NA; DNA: TGCAGCGTAACAGGGCAGGAAGAAAAACTGTTTTTT; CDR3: CSVTGQEEKLFF
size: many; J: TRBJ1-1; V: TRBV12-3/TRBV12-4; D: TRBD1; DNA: TGTGCCAGCAGTAAACGACAGGGAGGCACTGAAGCTTTCTTT; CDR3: CASSKRQGGTEAFF
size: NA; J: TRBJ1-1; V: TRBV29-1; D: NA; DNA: TGCTCCATTCATCTCGGCACCCTGAACACTGAAGCTTTCTTT; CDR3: CSIHLGTLNTEAFF
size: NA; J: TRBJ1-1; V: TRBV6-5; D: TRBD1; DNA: TGTGCCAGCAGCACGACACAGGGGACTGAAGCTTTCTTT; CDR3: CASSTTQGTEAFF
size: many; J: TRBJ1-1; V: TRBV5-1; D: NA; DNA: TGCGCCAGCAGCCCAGACGGTCAGGGGAACACTGAAGCTTTCTTT; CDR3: CASSPDGQGNTEAFF
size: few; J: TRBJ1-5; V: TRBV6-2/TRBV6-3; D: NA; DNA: TGTGCCAGCAGCTCATCCTTTCGCAATCAGCCCCAGCATTTT; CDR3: CASSSSFRNQPQHF
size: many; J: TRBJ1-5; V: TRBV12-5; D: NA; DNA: TGTGCTAGTGGTTTACCAGGTCAGCCCCAGCATTTT; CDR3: CASGLPGQPQHF
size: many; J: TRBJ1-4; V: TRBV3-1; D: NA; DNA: TGTGCCAGCAGCGGCACAGGGAGCGGTAATGAAAAACTGTTTTTT; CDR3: CASSGTGSGNEKLFF
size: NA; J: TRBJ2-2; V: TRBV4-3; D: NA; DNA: TGCGCCAGCAGCCAAGGCGGGATGAACACCGGGGAGCTGTTTTTT; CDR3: CASSQGGMNTGELFF
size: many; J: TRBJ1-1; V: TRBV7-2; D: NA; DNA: TGTGCCAGCAGCCCCACAACCAGGGGTACTGAAGCTTTCTTT; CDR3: CASSPTTRGTEAFF
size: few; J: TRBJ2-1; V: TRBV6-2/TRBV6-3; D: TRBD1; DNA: TGTGCCAGCAGTTCCACAGGGGGAGATATTAATGAGCAGTTCTTC; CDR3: CASSSTGGDINEQFF
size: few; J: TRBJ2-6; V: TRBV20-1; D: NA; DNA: TGCAGTGCTAGCCTACAGGGAACCGGGGCCAACGTCCTGACTTTC; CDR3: CSASLQGTGANVLTF
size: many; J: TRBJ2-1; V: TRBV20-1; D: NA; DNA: TGCAGTGCTAGAGCAAATAAGGGGTTTTACAATGAGCAGTTCTTC; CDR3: CSARANKGFYNEQFF
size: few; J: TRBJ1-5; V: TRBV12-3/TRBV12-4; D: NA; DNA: TGTGCCAGCAGTTTAGGAGGTTCTAGCAATCAGCCCCAGCATTTT; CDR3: CASSLGGSSNQPQHF
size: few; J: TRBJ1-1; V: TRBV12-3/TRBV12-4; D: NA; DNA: TGTGCCAGCAGTTCAAGTCCGGGGCAAGCTTTCTTT; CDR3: CASSSSPGQAFF
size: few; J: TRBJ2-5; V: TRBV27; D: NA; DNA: TGTGCCAGCAGTTTATCGAAATCTGGGTCGGAGACCCAGTACTTC; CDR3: CASSLSKSGSETQYF
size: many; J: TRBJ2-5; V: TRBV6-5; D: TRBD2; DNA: TGTGCCAGCAGTCGGGCGGGGGGTTGGGCTGAAGAGACCCAGTACTTC; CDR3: CASSRAGGWAEETQYF
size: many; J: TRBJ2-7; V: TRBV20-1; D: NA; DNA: TGCAGTGCTAGAGATTTGTCAACCCCCTACGAGCAGTACTTC; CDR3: CSARDLSTPYEQYF
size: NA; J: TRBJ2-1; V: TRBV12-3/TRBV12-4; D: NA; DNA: TGTGCCAGCAGTTTAGGGACAGCCGAGCAGTTCTTC; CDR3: CASSLGTAEQFF
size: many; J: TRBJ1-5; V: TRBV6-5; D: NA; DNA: TGTGCCAGCAGTTACGGAGGGGTGCAGCCCCAGCATTTT; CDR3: CASSYGGVQPQHF
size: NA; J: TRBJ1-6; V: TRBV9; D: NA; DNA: TGTGCCAGCAGCGTAGGACAGGCTAATTCACCCCTCCACTTT; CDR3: CASSVGQANSPLHF
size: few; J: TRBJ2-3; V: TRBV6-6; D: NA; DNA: TGTGCCAGCAGTTACTCGAGTCCTGGGGTCGACACAGATACGCAGTATTTT; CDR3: CASSYSSPGVDTDTQYF
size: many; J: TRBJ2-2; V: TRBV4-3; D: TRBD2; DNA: TGCGCCAGCAGCCAGGAAGGAAGAACTAGCGGGGGGCTGATGGGGGAGCTGTTTTTT; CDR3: CASSQEGRTSGGLMGELFF
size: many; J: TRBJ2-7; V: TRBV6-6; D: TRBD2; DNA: TGTGCCAGCAGTTACCGGGGGACTAGCTTAATCGAGCAGTACTTC; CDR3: CASSYRGTSLIEQYF
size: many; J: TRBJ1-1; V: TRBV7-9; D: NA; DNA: TGTGCCAGCAGCTTCCGTTTGCTAACCATGAACACTGAAGCTTTCTTT; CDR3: CASSFRLLTMNTEAFF
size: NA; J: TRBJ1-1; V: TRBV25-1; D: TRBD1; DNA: TGTGCCAGCAGTGGAGGACAGGGTTTTGAAGCTTTCTTT; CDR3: CASSGGQGFEAFF
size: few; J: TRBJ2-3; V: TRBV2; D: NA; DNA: TGTGCCAGCAGCTGGGACCTCGCAGATACGCAGTATTTT; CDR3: CASSWDLADTQYF
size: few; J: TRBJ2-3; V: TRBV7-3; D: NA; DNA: TGTGCCAGCAGCTTAAAAGGTGGCCAGGGTAAAGATACGCAGTATTTT; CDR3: CASSLKGGQGKDTQYF
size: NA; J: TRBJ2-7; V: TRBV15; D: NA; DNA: TGTGCCACCAGCGCAGGGCGGCTGAGTGAGCAGTACTTC; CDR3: CATSAGRLSEQYF
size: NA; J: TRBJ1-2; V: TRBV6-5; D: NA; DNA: TGTGCCAGCAGTTACTCGATACTACGGCACTATGGCTACACCTTC; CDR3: CASSYSILRHYGYTF
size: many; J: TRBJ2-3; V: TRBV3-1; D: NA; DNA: TGTGCCAGCAGCCAGGGCGGGGGCACCACAGATACGCAGTATTTT; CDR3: CASSQGGGTTDTQYF
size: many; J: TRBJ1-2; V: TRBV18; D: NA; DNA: TGTGCCAGCTCACCAAGCAGGGATGGCTACACCTTC; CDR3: CASSPSRDGYTF
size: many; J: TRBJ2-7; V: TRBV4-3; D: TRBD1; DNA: TGCGCCAGCAGCCGGGACAGGGATTCCTACGAGCAGTACTTC; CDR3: CASSRDRDSYEQYF
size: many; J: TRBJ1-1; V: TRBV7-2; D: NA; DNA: TGTGCCAGCAGGCCTTATCTACTCACTGAAGCTTTCTTT; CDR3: CASRPYLLTEAFF
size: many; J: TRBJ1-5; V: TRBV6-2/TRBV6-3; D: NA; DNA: TGTGCCAGCATTTCGGCTTCTGTTTGGGATCAGCCCCAGCATTTT; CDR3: CASISASVWDQPQHF
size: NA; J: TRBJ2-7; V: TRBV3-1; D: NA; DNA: TGTGCCAGCAGCCGATCGCCTCAAGACGAGCAGTACTTC; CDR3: CASSRSPQDEQYF
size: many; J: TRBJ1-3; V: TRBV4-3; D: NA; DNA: TGCGCCAGCAGCCCGTCAGTCGGCTCTGGAAACACCATATATTTT; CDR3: CASSPSVGSGNTIYF
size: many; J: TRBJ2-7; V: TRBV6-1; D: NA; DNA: TGTGCCAGCAGTGAAGGATACGAAAATGACGAGCAGTACTTC; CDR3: CASSEGYENDEQYF